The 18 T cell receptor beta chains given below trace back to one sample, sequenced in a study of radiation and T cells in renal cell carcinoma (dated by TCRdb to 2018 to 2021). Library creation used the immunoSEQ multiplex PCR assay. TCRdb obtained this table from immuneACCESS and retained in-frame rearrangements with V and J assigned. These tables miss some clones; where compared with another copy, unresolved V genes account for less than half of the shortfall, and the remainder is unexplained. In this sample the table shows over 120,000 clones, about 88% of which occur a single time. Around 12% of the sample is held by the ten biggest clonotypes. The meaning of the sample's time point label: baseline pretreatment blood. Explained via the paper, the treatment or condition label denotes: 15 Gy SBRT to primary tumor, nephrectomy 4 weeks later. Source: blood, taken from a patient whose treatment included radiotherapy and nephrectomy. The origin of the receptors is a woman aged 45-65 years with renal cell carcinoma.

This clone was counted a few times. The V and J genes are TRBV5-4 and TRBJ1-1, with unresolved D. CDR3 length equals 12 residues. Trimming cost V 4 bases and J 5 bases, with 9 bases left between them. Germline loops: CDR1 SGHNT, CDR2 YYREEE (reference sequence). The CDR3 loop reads CASSLDQTEAFF. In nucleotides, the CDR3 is TGTGCCAGCAGCCTGGATCAAACTGAAGCTTTCTTT.

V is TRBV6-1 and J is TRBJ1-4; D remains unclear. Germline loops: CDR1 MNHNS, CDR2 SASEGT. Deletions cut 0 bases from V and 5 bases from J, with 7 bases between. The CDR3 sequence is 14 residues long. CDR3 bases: TGTGCCAGCAGTGAAGCCTTCCTCAATGAAAAACTGTTTTTT. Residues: CASSEAFLNEKLFF.

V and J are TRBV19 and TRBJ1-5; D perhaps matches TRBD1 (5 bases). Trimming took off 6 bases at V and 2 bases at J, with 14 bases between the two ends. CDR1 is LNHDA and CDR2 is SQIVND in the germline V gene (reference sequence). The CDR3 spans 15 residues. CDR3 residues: CASRMGGGGNQPQHF. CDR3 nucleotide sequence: TGTGCCAGTAGGATGGGGGGGGGTGGCAATCAGCCCCAGCATTTT. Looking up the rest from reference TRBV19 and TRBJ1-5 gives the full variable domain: DGGITQSPKYLFRKEGQNVTLSCEQNLNHDAMYWYRQDPGQGLRLIYYSQIVNDFQKGDIAEGYSVSREKKESFPLTVTSAQKNPTAFYLCASRMGGGGNQPQHFGDGTRLSIL.

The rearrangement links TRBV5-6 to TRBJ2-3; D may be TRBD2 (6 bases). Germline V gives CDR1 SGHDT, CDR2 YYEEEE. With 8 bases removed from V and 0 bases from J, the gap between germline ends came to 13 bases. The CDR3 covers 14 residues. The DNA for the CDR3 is TGTGCCAGTAACGGGGACTGGAGCACAGATACGCAGTATTTT. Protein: CASNGDWSTDTQYF. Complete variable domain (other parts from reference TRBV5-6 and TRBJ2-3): DAGVTQSPTHLIKTRGQQVTLRCSPKSGHDTVSWYQQALGQGPQFIFQYYEEEERQRGNFPDRFSGHQFPNYSSELNVNALLLGDSALYLCASNGDWSTDTQYFGPGTRLTVL.

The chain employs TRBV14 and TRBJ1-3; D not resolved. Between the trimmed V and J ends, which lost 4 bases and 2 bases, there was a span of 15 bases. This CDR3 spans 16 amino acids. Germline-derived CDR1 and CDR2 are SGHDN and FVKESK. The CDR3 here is CASSPGGRQAGNTIYF. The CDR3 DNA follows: TGTGCCAGCAGCCCAGGAGGGAGGCAAGCTGGAAACACCATATATTTT.

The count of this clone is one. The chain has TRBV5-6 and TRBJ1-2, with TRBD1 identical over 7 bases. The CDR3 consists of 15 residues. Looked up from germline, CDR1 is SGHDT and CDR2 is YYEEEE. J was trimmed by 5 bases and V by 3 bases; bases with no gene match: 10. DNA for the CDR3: TGTGCCAGCAGCTCTCTCGACAGGGAAAGGTATGGCTACACCTTC. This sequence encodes CASSSLDRERYGYTF.

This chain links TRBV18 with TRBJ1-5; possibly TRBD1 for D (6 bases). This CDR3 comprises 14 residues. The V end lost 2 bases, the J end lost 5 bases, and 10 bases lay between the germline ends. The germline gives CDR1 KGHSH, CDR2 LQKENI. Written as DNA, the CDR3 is TGTGCCAGCTCACCATCAAACAGGGATCAGCCCCAGCATTTT. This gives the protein CASSPSNRDQPQHF.

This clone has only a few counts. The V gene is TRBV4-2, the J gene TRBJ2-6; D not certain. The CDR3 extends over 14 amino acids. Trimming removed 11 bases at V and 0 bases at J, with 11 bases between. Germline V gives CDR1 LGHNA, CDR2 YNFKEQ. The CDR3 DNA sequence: TGTGCCTCTAAATCCGTCTCTGGGGCCAACGTCCTGACTTTC. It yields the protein CASKSVSGANVLTF.

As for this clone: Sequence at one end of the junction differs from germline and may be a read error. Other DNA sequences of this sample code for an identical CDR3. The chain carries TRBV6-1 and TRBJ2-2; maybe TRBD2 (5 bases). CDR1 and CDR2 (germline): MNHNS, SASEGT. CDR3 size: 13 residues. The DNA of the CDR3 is TGTGCCAGCAGTCCAGAGAACACCGGGGAGTTGTTTTTT. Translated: CASSPENTGELFF.

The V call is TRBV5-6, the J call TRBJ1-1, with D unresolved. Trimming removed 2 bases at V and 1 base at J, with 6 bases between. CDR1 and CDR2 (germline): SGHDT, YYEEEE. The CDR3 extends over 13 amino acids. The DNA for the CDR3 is TGTGCCAGCAGCTTAACAACGAACACTGAAGCTTTCTTT. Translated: CASSLTTNTEAFF.

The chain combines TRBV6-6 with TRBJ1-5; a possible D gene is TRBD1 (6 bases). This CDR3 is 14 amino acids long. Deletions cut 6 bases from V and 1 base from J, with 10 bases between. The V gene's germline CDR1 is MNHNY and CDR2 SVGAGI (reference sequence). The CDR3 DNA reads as TGTGCCAGCAGGTCCGGACAGAGCAATCAGCCCCAGCATTTT. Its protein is CASRSGQSNQPQHF.

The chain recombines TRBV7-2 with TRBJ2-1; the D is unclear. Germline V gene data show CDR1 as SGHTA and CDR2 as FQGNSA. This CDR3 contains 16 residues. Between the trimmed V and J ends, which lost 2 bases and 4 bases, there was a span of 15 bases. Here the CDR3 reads CASSLRAVLGYNEQFF. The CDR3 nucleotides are TGTGCCAGCAGCTTACGGGCGGTCCTAGGGTACAATGAGCAGTTCTTC.

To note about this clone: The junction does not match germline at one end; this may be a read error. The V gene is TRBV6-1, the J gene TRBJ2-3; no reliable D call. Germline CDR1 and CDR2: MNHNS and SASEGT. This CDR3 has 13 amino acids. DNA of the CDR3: TGTGCCAGCAGCGAAGCGAGGCCAAATACGCAGTATTTT. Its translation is CASSEARPNTQYF.

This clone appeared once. CDR3 in amino acids: CASSYGQGGTQYF. The CDR3 DNA reads TGTGCCAGCAGTTACGGACAGGGCGGGACCCAGTACTTC. The rearrangement joins TRBV6-6 to TRBJ2-5; 8 nucleotides agree with TRBD1. The CDR3 is 13 amino acids. The junction had 3 bases not matched to a gene; V was cut back by 2 bases and J by 7 bases. CDR1 and CDR2 from the germline V gene are MNHNY and SVGAGI (reference sequence).

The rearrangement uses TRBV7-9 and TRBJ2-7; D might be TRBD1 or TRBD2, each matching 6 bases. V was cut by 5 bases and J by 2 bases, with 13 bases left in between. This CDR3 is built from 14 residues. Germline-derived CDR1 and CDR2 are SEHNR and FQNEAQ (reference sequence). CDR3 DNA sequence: TGTGCCAGCAGCAGTAATGGGGGGCCCTACGAGCAGTACTTC. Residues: CASSSNGGPYEQYF.

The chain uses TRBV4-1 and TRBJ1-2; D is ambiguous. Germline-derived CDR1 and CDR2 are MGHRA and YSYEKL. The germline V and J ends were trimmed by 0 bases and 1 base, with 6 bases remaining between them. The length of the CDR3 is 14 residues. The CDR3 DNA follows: TGCGCCAGCAGCCAAGACCCAGTTAACTATGGCTACACCTTC. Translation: CASSQDPVNYGYTF.

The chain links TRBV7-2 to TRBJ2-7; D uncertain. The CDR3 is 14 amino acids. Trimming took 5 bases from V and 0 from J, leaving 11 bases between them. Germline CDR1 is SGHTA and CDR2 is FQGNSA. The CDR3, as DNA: TGTGCCAGCAGCCTAGACCCTAGCTCCTACGAGCAGTACTTC. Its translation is CASSLDPSSYEQYF. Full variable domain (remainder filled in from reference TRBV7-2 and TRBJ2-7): GAGVSQSPSNKVTEKGKDVELRCDPISGHTALYWYRQSLGQGLEFLIYFQGNSAPDKSGLPSDRFSAERTGGSVSTLTIQRTQQEDSAVYLCASSLDPSSYEQYFGPGTRLTVT.

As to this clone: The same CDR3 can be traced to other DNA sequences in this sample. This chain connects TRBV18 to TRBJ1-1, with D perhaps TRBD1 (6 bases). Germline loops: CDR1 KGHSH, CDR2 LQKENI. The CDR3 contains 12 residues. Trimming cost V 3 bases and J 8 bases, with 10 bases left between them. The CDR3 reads CASSPLGTEAFF. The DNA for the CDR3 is TGTGCCAGCTCACCCCTCGGGACAGAAGCTTTCTTT.